The rows below give T cell receptor beta chains drawn from one sample of a study of control samples from healthy donors and cancer patients. TCRdb keeps only in-frame clones here, not all; method: immunoSEQ multiplex PCR. The sample contains 140,000 to 150,000 clones, 80% to 95% of which appear only once. Input material: blood. The source of these receptors is a man between 18 and 35 years old in good health. The CDR3 runs from the conserved cysteine through the conserved F or W. The order of the fields is CDR3 protein, CDR3 DNA, J gene, D gene, V gene, clone size. The D gene is left open where the match is weak. The listing skips clone size in some rows; elsewhere it reads once, few, many or a size class.

cdr3_aa: CASSFRVRSGGNEQFF
cdr3_nt: TGTGCCAGCAGTTTCAGGGTGCGAAGCGGAGGAAATGAGCAGTTCTTC
j_call: TRBJ2-1
d_call: NA
v_call: TRBV28
clone_size: NA

cdr3_aa: CASSYRLAGALTGELFF
cdr3_nt: TGTGCCAGCAGCTACAGACTAGCGGGAGCGCTCACCGGGGAGCTGTTTTTT
j_call: TRBJ2-2
d_call: TRBD2
v_call: TRBV13
clone_size: NA

cdr3_aa: CASSPWGTGQETQYF
cdr3_nt: TGTGCCAGCAGCCCATGGGGGACAGGGCAAGAGACCCAGTACTTC
j_call: TRBJ2-5
d_call: TRBD1
v_call: TRBV7-2
clone_size: NA

cdr3_aa: CSVGRGTEAFF
cdr3_nt: TGCAGCGTTGGAAGGGGCACTGAAGCTTTCTTT
j_call: TRBJ1-1
d_call: NA
v_call: TRBV29-1
clone_size: NA

cdr3_aa: CASSPQIGRAFETQYF
cdr3_nt: TGCGCCAGCAGCCCCCAAATCGGGAGGGCCTTCGAGACCCAGTACTTC
j_call: TRBJ2-5
d_call: TRBD2
v_call: TRBV4-1
clone_size: NA

cdr3_aa: CSVVAGPGNYEQYF
cdr3_nt: TGCAGCGTTGTTGCAGGCCCAGGAAACTACGAGCAGTACTTC
j_call: TRBJ2-7
d_call: NA
v_call: TRBV29-1
clone_size: NA

cdr3_aa: CASSQGGGEKLFF
cdr3_nt: TGTGCCAGCAGTCAGGGGGGAGGGGAAAAACTGTTTTTT
j_call: TRBJ1-4
d_call: TRBD1
v_call: TRBV6-5
clone_size: once

cdr3_aa: CASSVTGATEAFF
cdr3_nt: TGTGCCAGCAGCGTGACAGGGGCCACTGAAGCTTTCTTT
j_call: TRBJ1-1
d_call: TRBD1
v_call: TRBV9
clone_size: NA

cdr3_aa: CASTEPGPINSPLHF
cdr3_nt: TGTGCCAGCACCGAACCGGGACCGATTAATTCACCCCTCCACTTT
j_call: TRBJ1-6
d_call: NA
v_call: TRBV2
clone_size: few

cdr3_aa: CASSQGLRYSTDTQYF
cdr3_nt: TGCGCCAGCAGCCAAGGGCTCAGATACTCCACAGATACGCAGTATTTT
j_call: TRBJ2-3
d_call: NA
v_call: TRBV4-3
clone_size: NA

cdr3_aa: CASSFGGLNSGNTIYF
cdr3_nt: TGTGCCAGCAGCTTTGGGGGCCTGAACTCTGGAAACACCATATATTTT
j_call: TRBJ1-3
d_call: NA
v_call: TRBV11-2
clone_size: once

cdr3_aa: CAWKGNNEQFF
cdr3_nt: TGTGCCTGGAAGGGGAACAATGAGCAGTTCTTC
j_call: TRBJ2-1
d_call: NA
v_call: TRBV30
clone_size: once

cdr3_aa: CSGDGQETQYF
cdr3_nt: TGCAGTGGGGACGGGCAAGAGACCCAGTACTTC
j_call: TRBJ2-5
d_call: NA
v_call: TRBV20-1
clone_size: NA

cdr3_aa: CAIRRDREGGYTF
cdr3_nt: TGTGCCATCAGGAGGGACAGGGAAGGAGGCTACACCTTC
j_call: TRBJ1-2
d_call: TRBD1
v_call: TRBV10-3
clone_size: NA

cdr3_aa: CASSLAPLGTDTQYF
cdr3_nt: TGTGCCAGCAGTCTTGCCCCACTGGGCACAGATACGCAGTATTTT
j_call: TRBJ2-3
d_call: NA
v_call: TRBV6-2/TRBV6-3
clone_size: NA

cdr3_aa: CASSLLGRGSSYNEQFF
cdr3_nt: TGCGCCAGCAGCCTGCTCGGGCGGGGGAGCTCCTACAATGAGCAGTTCTTC
j_call: TRBJ2-1
d_call: TRBD2
v_call: TRBV5-1
clone_size: NA

cdr3_aa: CASSLENTEAFF
cdr3_nt: TGTGCCAGCAGTTTAGAGAACACTGAAGCTTTCTTT
j_call: TRBJ1-1
d_call: NA
v_call: TRBV12-3/TRBV12-4
clone_size: NA

cdr3_aa: CASSQVGDYEQYF
cdr3_nt: TGCGCCAGCAGCCAAGTGGGGGACTACGAGCAGTACTTC
j_call: TRBJ2-7
d_call: NA
v_call: TRBV4-1
clone_size: NA

cdr3_aa: CASSLEETGLYEQYF
cdr3_nt: TGTGCCAGCAGCTTAGAGGAGACAGGGCTTTACGAGCAGTACTTC
j_call: TRBJ2-7
d_call: TRBD1
v_call: TRBV7-9
clone_size: NA

cdr3_aa: CASSPHGLEAGELFF
cdr3_nt: TGCGCCAGCAGCCCTCACGGGCTAGAGGCCGGGGAGCTGTTTTTT
j_call: TRBJ2-2
d_call: NA
v_call: TRBV4-3
clone_size: NA